The 6 T cell receptor beta chains below all came from one sample that was sequenced in a study of blood T cell repertoires in COVID-19. TCRdb's copy holds only in-frame clones and misses some; the assay was immunoSEQ multiplex PCR. The sample records some 170,000 clones, 80% to 90% being singletons. The sample comprised peripheral blood. The receptors here all came from a woman in her seventies with COVID-19, enrolled during active disease.

V is TRBV3-1 (or the pseudogene TRBV3-2) and J is TRBJ1-2; D is possibly TRBD1 (6 bases). The CDR3 covers 14 residues. Germline assignment: CDR1 LGHDT and CDR2 YNNKEL (reference sequence). V was cut by 2 bases and J by 4 bases, with 11 bases left in between. In DNA, the CDR3 is TGTGCCAGCAGCCAAAGAAACAGGGTCTATGGCTACACCTTC. This encodes CASSQRNRVYGYTF.

V is TRBV5-1 and J is TRBJ1-6, with no clear D. V lost 2 bases and J 9 bases, leaving 9 bases between the germline ends. Germline CDR1 SGHRS, CDR2 YFSETQ. The CDR3 runs 13 residues. Written as DNA, the CDR3 is TGCGCCAGCAGCTTCGAGGAAACTTCACCCCTCCACTTT. Translated, it gives CASSFEETSPLHF.

The gene calls are TRBV30 and TRBJ1-2; 7 bases line up with TRBD1. The CDR3 runs to 16 residues. V trimming: 3 bases; J trimming: 7 bases; junction bases outside the gene matches: 17. Germline values: CDR1 GTSNPN, CDR2 SVGIG (reference sequence). CDR3 bases: TGTGCCTGGAGGAAACCGGGACAGCCTGGAAATCTTGGCTACACCTTC. Translation: CAWRKPGQPGNLGYTF.

In DNA form, the CDR3 reads TGTGCCAGCAGTGAAGCGCTTCGACAGTATCAGCCCCAGCATTTT. It specifies CASSEALRQYQPQHF. The chain combines TRBV2 with TRBJ1-5, with D possibly matching TRBD1 (5 bases). The CDR3 length is 15 residues. Per germline, CDR1 SNHLY and CDR2 FYNNEI. The V gene lost 0 bases and the J gene lost 5 bases, with 11 bases spanning the gap.

This chain connects TRBV6-5 to TRBJ1-5, with D unclear. Looked up from germline, CDR1 is MNHEY and CDR2 is SVGAGI. V was shortened by 7 bases and J by 3 bases, with 10 bases between the two germline ends. The CDR3 is made up of 13 amino acids. The CDR3 DNA reads as TGTGCCAGCACCCAGGTAAACAATCAGCCCCAGCATTTT. It is translated as CASTQVNNQPQHF.

V is TRBV28 and J is TRBJ2-3, with TRBD1 matching over 10 bases. The germline gives CDR1 MDHEN, CDR2 SYDVKM. This CDR3 is built from 15 residues. The trim removed 2 bases at V and 6 bases at J, leaving 5 bases unmatched. The CDR3 loop is CASSLKTGGPDTQYF. The CDR3 bases are TGTGCCAGCAGTTTAAAGACAGGGGGCCCGGATACGCAGTATTTT.